This T cell receptor beta chain derives from a study of blood T cell repertoires in COVID-19. Study-level information: Some COVID-19 samples were acute and others convalescent; all came from the United States, Italy and Spain. The analysed material was cDNA or gDNA that came from T cells, B-cell-depleted T cells, or PBMCs.

Original processing notes: For nucleated cells, counts were estimated from reference gene primer amplification. The table came from immunoSEQ multiplex PCR; TCRdb's copy has only in-frame clones and leaves some out. V and J calls and clone size come straight from that table; D and trimming were deduced from the DNA. The sample has 70,000 or so clones, 90% seen once. Germline V gene sequence: CDR1 LNHDA, CDR2 SQIVND (reference sequence). The CDR3 covers 14 residues. The V gene end was trimmed by 3 bases and the J gene end by 3 bases; junction bases not matched to a gene: 2. The chain carries TRBV19 and TRBJ1-5; 7 bases fit TRBD1. The TCR originated in a man aged 50 or older with acute or convalescent COVID-19. The sample taken for sequencing was peripheral blood. CDR3 amino acids: CASSITGDNQPQHF. In nucleotides, the CDR3 is TGTGCCAGTAGTATCACAGGGGACAATCAGCCCCAGCATTTT.